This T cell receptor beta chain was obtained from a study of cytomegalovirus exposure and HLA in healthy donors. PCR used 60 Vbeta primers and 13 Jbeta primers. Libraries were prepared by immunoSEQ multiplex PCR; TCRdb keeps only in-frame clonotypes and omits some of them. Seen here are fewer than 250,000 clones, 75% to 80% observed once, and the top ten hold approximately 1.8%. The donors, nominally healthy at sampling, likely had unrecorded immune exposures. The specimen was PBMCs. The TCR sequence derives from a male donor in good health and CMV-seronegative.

CDR3 amino acids: CASSSDRGRSEQYF. CDR3 nucleotides: TGTGCCAGCAGCTCCGACAGGGGGCGATCCGAGCAGTACTTC. The rearrangement links TRBV27 to TRBJ2-7; 10 nucleotides align to TRBD1. Trimming at V came to 6 bases and at J to 6 bases, leaving 8 bases not matched to a gene. From germline, CDR1 is MNHEY and CDR2 SMNVEV (reference sequence). This CDR3 comprises 14 residues.